This note documents a single TCR beta chain sequence. The antigen is unknown. This entry comes from a study of cytomegalovirus exposure and HLA in healthy donors. Points from the study as a whole: Earlier results showed most TCR beta V segments being productive about 87% or about 30% of the time.

Primers for the PCR totalled 60 Vbeta and 13 Jbeta. Method: immunoSEQ multiplex PCR; TCRdb's copy keeps in-frame clones and lacks some. The data show 90,000 to 150,000 clones, around three quarters seen once. V was clipped by 0 bases and J by 3 bases, with 18 bases between them. CDR3 length: 17 residues. Germline CDR1 reads SGHRS; CDR2 reads YFSETQ. Sequenced: PBMCs. This sequence joins TRBV5-1 and TRBJ1-1, with D possibly TRBD1 on 6 matching bases. The clonotype originates from a man aged 35 to 55 in good health and CMV-seropositive. CDR3 DNA sequence: TGCGCCAGCAGCTTGGCCGGTCAATGGACAGCTTACACTGAAGCTTTCTTT. Translated, it gives CASSLAGQWTAYTEAFF.